These 14 T cell receptor beta chains were all obtained from the same sample, sequenced in a study of shared clonotypes between healthy human individuals. Produced via immunoSEQ multiplex PCR; TCRdb's table is partial and in-frame only. The sample carries approximately 530,000 clones, about 96% recorded once. The sequenced material came from naive CD4+ T cells sorted from blood. The sample's subset: CD45RA+ positively selected. Receptors originate from a woman under 40 in good health.

V is TRBV28 and J is TRBJ1-4; D not certain. CDR3 length: 15 amino acids. V was cut by 2 bases and J by 8 bases, with 15 bases left in between. CDR1 MDHEN and CDR2 SYDVKM come from the germline V gene. Written as DNA, the CDR3 is TGTGCCAGCAGTTTACCACGCCAAAGTAACGAAAAACTGTTTTTT. This encodes CASSLPRQSNEKLFF. Filled out from reference TRBV28 and TRBJ1-4, the complete variable domain reads DVKVTQSSRYLVKRTGEKVFLECVQDMDHENMFWYRQDPGLGLRLIYFSYDVKMKEKGDIPEGYSVSREKKERFSLILESASTNQTSMYLCASSLPRQSNEKLFFGSGTQLSVL.

This chain links TRBV5-1 with TRBJ2-6; D uncertain. CDR3 size: 14 residues. V was cut by 4 bases and J by 0 bases, with 5 bases left in between. CDR1 and CDR2 (germline): SGHRS, YFSETQ. The CDR3 spells CASSPGSGANVLTF. CDR3 sequence (DNA): TGCGCCAGCAGCCCGGGCTCTGGGGCCAACGTCCTGACTTTC.

V and J are TRBV6-5 and TRBJ1-1; D is possibly TRBD1 (6 bases). The CDR3 spans 13 residues. Germline V CDR1 and CDR2: MNHEY, SVGAGI. Trimming cost V 10 bases and J 5 bases, with 17 bases left between them. Here the CDR3 DNA reads TGTGCCACCGGAAGGGGGGCGGGAACTGAAGCTTTCTTT. Its protein is CATGRGAGTEAFF.

The chain recombines TRBV7-9 with TRBJ1-2; D unclear. The CDR3 loop spans 15 amino acids. Germline-derived CDR1 and CDR2 are SEHNR and FQNEAQ (reference sequence). Trimming took off 3 bases at V and 5 bases at J, with 16 bases between the two ends. This CDR3 reads CASSLVGEAGYGYTF. Here the CDR3 DNA reads TGTGCCAGCAGCTTGGTTGGGGAAGCTGGGTATGGCTACACCTTC. Complete variable domain (other parts from reference TRBV7-9 and TRBJ1-2): DTGVSQNPRHKITKRGQNVTFRCDPISEHNRLYWYRQTLGQGPEFLTYFQNEAQLEKSRLLSDRFSAERPKGSFSTLEIQRTEQGDSAMYLCASSLVGEAGYGYTFGSGTRLTVV.

The chain is built from TRBV6-1 and TRBJ1-1; TRBD1 might be the D (6 bases). Germline CDR1 reads MNHNS; CDR2 reads SASEGT. CDR3 length equals 13 residues. The V and J ends lost 2 bases and 8 bases respectively, with 12 bases between them. The CDR3 region has the DNA TGTGCCAGCAGTGAAACGAGTCAGGGGGAAGCTTTCTTT. It codes for CASSETSQGEAFF.

This clone was seen a handful of times. V is TRBV19 and J is TRBJ2-7; D unclear. The CDR3 runs 12 residues. Trimming shortened V by 10 bases and J by 3 bases, and 13 bases separated the two germline ends. The germline V gene has CDR1 LNHDA and CDR2 SQIVND (reference sequence). The CDR3 DNA sequence: TGTGCCACATTTCATTCGGACTACGAGCAGTACTTC. Residues: CATFHSDYEQYF.

The chain is built from TRBV11-2 and TRBJ1-3; 7 nucleotides agree with TRBD1. Trimming took 2 bases from V and 2 from J; bases not matched to a gene: 15. Germline V gene sequence: CDR1 SGHAT, CDR2 FQNNGV. CDR3 length: 19 residues. CDR3 amino acids: CASSLITLSTGVAGNTIYF. Here the CDR3 DNA reads TGTGCCAGCAGCTTAATAACCCTCTCTACAGGGGTAGCTGGAAACACCATATATTTT.

The CDR3 sequence: CAISFRPWESEAFF. The CDR3 region has the DNA TGTGCCATCAGTTTCAGGCCGTGGGAGAGTGAAGCTTTCTTT. The chain recombines TRBV10-3 with TRBJ1-1; D gene uncertain. Trimming shortened V by 5 bases and J by 7 bases, and 17 bases separated the two germline ends. CDR1 is ENHRY and CDR2 is SYGVKD in the germline V gene. The CDR3 is 14 amino acids.

The chain uses TRBV11-2 and TRBJ1-4, with 7 bases lining up with TRBD1. V lost 1 base, J lost 8 bases, and 7 bases stayed unmatched. The germline gives CDR1 SGHAT, CDR2 FQNNGV. This CDR3 region has 15 residues. The CDR3: CASSLGDRDDEKLFF. CDR3 sequence (DNA): TGTGCCAGCAGCTTAGGTGACAGGGACGACGAAAAACTGTTTTTT.

This sequence joins TRBV4-1 and TRBJ2-3; TRBD1 matches at 7 bases. Germline V gene lookup returns CDR1 MGHRA and CDR2 YSYEKL. V gave up 1 base and J gave up 0 bases; unmatched junction bases: 7. CDR3 length: 17 residues. The CDR3 region is CASSQGKDRVSTDTQYF. The CDR3 DNA is TGCGCCAGCAGCCAAGGGAAAGACAGGGTGAGCACAGATACGCAGTATTTT.

The V and J genes are TRBV20-1 and TRBJ2-1, with 7 nucleotides matching TRBD1. Per germline, CDR1 DFQATT and CDR2 SNEGSKA (reference sequence). Trimming cost V 4 bases and J 10 bases; bases outside gene matches: 4. CDR3 length: 11 residues. CDR3 coding DNA: TGCAGTGCTACTAGACAGGGCGAGCAGTTCTTC. It translates to CSATRQGEQFF.

CDR3 nucleotide sequence: TGTGCCAGCAGCCCGGACAGAAGCTCCTACAATGAGCAGTTCTTC. This sequence encodes CASSPDRSSYNEQFF. The V call is TRBV11-2, the J call TRBJ2-1; perhaps TRBD1 as D (6 bases). Deletions cut 5 bases from V and 0 bases from J, with 11 bases between. CDR1 and CDR2 from the germline V gene are SGHAT and FQNNGV. CDR3 length: 15 residues.

This clone appeared a single time. The V call is TRBV30, the J call TRBJ2-5; D is unresolved. Germline CDR1 GTSNPN, CDR2 SVGIG (reference sequence). The CDR3 totals 16 residues. The V and J ends lost 2 bases and 5 bases respectively, with 21 bases between them. In DNA form, the CDR3 reads TGTGCCTGGAGTAGTTCGGGCCCACCGGCCTGGGAGACCCAGTACTTC. It specifies CAWSSSGPPAWETQYF.

This rearrangement joins TRBV7-9 to TRBJ1-2; 7 nucleotides agree with TRBD1. CDR3 length: 13 residues. Trimming removed 4 bases from V and 3 bases from J; junction bases left unmatched: 2. Germline CDR1 reads SEHNR; CDR2 reads FQNEAQ (reference sequence). CDR3 protein: CASSSGQDYGYTF. CDR3 nucleotide sequence: TGTGCCAGCAGCTCCGGACAGGACTATGGCTACACCTTC.